This T cell receptor (beta chain) was recorded in a study of blood T cell repertoires in COVID-19. At the level of the study: The cDNA or gDNA used as material had been derived from T cells, B-cell-depleted T cells, or PBMCs.

Sequenced by immunoSEQ multiplex PCR; TCRdb stores in-frame clones only, minus some. The table includes 56,000 or so clones, 84% detected once. Per the germline V gene, CDR1 is MNHEY and CDR2 is SVGAGI. The CDR3 is made up of 13 amino acids. Trimming stripped 6 bases from V and 4 bases from J, with 12 bases between. The specimen sequenced was peripheral blood. J is TRBJ1-2 and V is TRBV6-5, with D tentatively TRBD1 (6 bases). The TCR originated in a woman older than 75 with acute or convalescent COVID-19. CDR3 nucleotide sequence: TGTGCCAGCAGCTGGGGGGGCAGCTATGGCTACACCTTC. Amino acid sequence: CASSWGGSYGYTF.